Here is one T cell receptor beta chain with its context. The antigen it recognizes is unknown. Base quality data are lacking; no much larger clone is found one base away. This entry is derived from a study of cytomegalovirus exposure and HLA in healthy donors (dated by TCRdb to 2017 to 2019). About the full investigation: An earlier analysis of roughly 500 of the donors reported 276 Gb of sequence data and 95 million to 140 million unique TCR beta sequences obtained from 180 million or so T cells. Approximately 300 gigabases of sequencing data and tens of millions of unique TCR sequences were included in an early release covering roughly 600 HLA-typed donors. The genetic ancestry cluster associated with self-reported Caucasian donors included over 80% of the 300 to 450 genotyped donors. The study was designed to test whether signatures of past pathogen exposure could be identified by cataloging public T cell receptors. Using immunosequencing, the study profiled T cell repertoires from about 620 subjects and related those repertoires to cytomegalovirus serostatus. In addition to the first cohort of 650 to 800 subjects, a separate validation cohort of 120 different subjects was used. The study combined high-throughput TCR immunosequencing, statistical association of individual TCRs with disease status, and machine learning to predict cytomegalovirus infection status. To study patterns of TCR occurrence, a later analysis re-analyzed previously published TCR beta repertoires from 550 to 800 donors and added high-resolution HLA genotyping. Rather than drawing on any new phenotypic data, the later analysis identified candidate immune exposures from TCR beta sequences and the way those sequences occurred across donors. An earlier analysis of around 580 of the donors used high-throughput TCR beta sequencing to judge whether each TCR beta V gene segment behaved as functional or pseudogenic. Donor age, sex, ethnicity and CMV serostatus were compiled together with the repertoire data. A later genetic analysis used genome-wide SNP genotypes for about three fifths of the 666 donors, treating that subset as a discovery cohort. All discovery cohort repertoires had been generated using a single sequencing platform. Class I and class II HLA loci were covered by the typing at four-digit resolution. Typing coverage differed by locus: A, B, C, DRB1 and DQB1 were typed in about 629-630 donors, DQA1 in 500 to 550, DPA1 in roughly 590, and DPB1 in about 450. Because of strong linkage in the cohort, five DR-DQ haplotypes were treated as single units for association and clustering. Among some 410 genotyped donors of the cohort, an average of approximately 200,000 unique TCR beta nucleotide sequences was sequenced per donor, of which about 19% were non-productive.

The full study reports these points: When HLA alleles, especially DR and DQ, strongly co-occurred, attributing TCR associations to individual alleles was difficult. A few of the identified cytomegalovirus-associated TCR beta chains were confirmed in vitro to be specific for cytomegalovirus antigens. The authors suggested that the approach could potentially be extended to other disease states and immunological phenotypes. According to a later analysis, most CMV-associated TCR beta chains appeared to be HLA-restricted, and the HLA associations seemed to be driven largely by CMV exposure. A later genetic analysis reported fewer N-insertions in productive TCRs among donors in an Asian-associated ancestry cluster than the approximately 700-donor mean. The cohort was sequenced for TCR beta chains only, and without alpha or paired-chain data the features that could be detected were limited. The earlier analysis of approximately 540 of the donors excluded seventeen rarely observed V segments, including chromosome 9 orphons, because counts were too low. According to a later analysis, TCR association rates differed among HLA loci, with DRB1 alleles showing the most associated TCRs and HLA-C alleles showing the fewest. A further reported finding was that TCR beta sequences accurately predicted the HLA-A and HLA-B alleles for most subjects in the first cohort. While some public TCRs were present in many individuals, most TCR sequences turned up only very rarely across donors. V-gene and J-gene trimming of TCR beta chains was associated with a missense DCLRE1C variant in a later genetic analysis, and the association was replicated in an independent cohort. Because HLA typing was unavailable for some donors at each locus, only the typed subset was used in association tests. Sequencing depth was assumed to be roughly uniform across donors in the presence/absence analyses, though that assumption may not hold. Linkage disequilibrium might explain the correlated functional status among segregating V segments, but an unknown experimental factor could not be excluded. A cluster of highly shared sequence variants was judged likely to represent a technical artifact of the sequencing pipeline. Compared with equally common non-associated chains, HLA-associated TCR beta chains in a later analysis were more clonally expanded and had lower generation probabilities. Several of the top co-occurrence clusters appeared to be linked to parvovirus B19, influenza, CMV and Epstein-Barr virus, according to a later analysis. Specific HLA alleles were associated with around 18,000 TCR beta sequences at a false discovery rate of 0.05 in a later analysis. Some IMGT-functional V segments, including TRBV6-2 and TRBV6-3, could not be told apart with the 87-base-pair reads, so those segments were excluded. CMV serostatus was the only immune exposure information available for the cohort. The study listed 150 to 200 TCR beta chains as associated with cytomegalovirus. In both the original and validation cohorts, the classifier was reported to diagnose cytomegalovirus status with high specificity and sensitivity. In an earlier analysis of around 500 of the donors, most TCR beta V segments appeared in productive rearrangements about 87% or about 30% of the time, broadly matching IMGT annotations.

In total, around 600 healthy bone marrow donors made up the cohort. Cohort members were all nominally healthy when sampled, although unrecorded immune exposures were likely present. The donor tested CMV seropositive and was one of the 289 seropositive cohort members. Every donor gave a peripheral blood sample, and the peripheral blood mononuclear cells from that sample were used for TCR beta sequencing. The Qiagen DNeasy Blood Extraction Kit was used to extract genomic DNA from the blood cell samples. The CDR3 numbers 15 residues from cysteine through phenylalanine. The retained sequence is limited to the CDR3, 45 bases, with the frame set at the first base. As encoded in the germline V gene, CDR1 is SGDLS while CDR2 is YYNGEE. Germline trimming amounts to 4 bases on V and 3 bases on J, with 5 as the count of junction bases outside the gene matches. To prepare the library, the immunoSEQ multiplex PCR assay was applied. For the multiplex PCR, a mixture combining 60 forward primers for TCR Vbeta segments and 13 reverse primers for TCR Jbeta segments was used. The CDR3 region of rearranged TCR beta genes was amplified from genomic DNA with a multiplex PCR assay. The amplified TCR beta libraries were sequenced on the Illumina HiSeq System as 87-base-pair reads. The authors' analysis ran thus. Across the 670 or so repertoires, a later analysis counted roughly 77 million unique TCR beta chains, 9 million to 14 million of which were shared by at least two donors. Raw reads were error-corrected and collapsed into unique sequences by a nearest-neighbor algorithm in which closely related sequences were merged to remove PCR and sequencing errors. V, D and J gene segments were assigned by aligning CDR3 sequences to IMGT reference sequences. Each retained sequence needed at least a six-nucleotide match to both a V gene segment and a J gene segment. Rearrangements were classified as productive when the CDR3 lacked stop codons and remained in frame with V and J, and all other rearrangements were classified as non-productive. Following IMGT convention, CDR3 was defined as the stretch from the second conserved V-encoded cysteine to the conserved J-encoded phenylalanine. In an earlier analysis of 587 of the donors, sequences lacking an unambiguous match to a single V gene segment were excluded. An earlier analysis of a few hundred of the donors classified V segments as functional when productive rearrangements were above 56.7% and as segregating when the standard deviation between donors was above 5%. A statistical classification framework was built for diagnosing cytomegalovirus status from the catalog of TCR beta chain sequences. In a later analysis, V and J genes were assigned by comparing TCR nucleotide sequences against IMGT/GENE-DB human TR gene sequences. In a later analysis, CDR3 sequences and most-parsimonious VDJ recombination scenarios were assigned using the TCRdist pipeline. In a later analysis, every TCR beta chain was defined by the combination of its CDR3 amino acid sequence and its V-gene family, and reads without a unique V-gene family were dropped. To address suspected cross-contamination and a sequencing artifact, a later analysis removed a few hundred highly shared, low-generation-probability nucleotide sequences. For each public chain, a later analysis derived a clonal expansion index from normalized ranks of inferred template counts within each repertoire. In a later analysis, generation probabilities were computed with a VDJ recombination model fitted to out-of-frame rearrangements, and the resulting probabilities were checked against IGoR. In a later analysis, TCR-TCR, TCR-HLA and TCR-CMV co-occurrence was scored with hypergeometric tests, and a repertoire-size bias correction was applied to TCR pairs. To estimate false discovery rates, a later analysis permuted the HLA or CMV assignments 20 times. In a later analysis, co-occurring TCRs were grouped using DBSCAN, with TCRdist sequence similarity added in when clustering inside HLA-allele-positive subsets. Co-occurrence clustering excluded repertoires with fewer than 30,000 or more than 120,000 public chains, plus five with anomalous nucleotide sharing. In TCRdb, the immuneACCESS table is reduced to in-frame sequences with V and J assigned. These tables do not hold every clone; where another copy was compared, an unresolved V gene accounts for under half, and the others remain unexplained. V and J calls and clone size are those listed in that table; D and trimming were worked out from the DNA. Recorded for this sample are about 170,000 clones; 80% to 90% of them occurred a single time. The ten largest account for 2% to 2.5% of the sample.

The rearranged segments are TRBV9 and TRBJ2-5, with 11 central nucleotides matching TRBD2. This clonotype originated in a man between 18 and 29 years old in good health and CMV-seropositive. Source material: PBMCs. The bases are TGTGCCAGCAGCCTAGCGGGGGGCTCTAAAGAGACCCAGTACTTC. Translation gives CASSLAGGSKETQYF. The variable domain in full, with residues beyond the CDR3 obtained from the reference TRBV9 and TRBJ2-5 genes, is DSGVTQTPKHLITATGQRVTLRCSPRSGDLSVYWYQQSLDQGLQFLIQYYNGEERAKGNILERFSAQQFPDLHSELNLSSLELGDSALYFCASSLAGGSKETQYFGPGTRLLVL.